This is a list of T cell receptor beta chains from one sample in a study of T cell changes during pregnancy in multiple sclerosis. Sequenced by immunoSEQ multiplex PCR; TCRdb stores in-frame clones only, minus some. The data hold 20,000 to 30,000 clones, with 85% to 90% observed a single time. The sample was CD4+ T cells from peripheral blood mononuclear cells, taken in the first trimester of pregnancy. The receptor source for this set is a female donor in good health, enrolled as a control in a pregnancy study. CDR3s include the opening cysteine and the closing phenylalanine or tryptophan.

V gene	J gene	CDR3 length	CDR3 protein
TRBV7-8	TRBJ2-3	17	CASSRLGAGGLVDTQYF
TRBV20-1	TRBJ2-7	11	CSGGQGDEQYF
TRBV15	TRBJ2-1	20	CATSRDIQREGKNWWNEQFF
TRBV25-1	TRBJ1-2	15	CASSPPDGANYGYTF
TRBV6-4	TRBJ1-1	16	CASSDSFRVMNTEAFF
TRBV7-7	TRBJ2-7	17	CASSLNAPGLAGSEQYF
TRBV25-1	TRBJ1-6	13	CASSNTGNSPLHF
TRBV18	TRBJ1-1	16	CASSTTSHLMNTEAFF
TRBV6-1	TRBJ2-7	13	CASRKNRVHEQYF
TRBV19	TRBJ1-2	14	CASTPFGREHGYTF
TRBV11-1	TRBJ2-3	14	CASSLESGGTTQYF
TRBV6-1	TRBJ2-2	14	CATYLRANTGELFF
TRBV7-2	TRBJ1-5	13	CASSVRGDQPQHF
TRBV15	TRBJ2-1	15	CATSRDSELRNEQFF
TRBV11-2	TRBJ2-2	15	CASSSVRGNTGELFF
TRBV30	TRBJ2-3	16	CAWSVFRGGAADTQYF
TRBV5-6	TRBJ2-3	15	CASSMSGRITDTQYF